The clone carrying this T cell receptor beta chain was seen only a few times. Trimming left V 0 bases short and J 2 bases short, with 12 bases between. Germline assignment: CDR1 SGDLS and CDR2 YYNGEE. There are 15 residues in the CDR3. The data derive from a study of T cell repertoires in cytomegalovirus infection. TCRdb recomputed calls from the reads with MiXCR, one row per CDR3 protein. The table lists fewer than 200,000 distinct CDR3 sequences, around 20% of them singletons. The receptor comes from a human donor in good health (CMV status not recorded). Some clones in this sample may be carry-over from other donors' samples. The chain links TRBV9 to TRBJ2-7; possibly TRBD2 for D (6 bases). The sequencing sample was made of PBMCs. The CDR3 protein is CASSVDLARAYEQYF. Written as DNA, the CDR3 is TGTGCCAGCAGCGTAGACCTAGCGAGAGCCTACGAGCAGTACTTC.